This T cell receptor (beta chain) came from a study of blood T cell repertoires in COVID-19. Turning to the study itself: Samples came from the United States, Italy and Spain, spanning acute and convalescent COVID-19.

Generated by immunoSEQ multiplex PCR, the TCRdb table keeps only in-frame clones and is missing some. The profile shows under 200,000 clones, 88% of them singletons. Germline CDR1 is SQVTM and CDR2 is ANQGSEA. The CDR3 spans 14 residues. Trimming removed 0 bases from V and 10 bases from J, with 18 bases in between. This chain joins TRBV29-1 and TRBJ1-1; D call uncertain. The TCR was taken from a man aged 35-49 years with active or convalescent COVID-19. Sequencing input: peripheral blood. CDR3 DNA: TGCAGCGTTGAAGACTGGATGGGCTTTCGTCGAGCTTTCTTT. It encodes CSVEDWMGFRRAFF.